These T cell receptor beta chains were read from a single sample in a study of blood T cell repertoires in COVID-19. Profiled with immunoSEQ multiplex PCR; TCRdb holds only in-frame clones, not every one. Among approximately 300,000 clones listed, around 85% were seen once. Material for sequencing was PBMCs or T cells enriched from blood (not recorded which). These receptors were taken from a woman aged 25 to 39 who had recovered from COVID-19. CDR3s include the opening cysteine and the closing phenylalanine or tryptophan. The D gene is left open where the match is weak. Size tells how often a clone was seen (once, few, many) or the class of an expanded clone, and some rows leave it out.

TRBJ2-4 | TRBV19 | NA | NA | CASSYQVQGKNIQYF | TGTGCCAGTAGTTATCAGGTCCAGGGAAAAAACATTCAGTACTTC
TRBJ1-2 | TRBV6-2/TRBV6-3 | TRBD1 | NA | CASSHLGTDAIANYGYTF | TGTGCCAGCAGTCACCTCGGGACAGACGCTATAGCTAACTATGGCTACACCTTC
TRBJ1-3 | TRBV7-9 | NA | NA | CASSQDSPGSGNTIYF | TGTGCCAGCAGCCAAGACAGCCCAGGCTCTGGAAACACCATATATTTT
TRBJ2-2 | TRBV10-1 | NA | NA | CASSELDAGELFF | TGCGCCAGCAGTGAACTAGATGCCGGGGAGCTGTTTTTT
TRBJ1-1 | TRBV11-2 | NA | NA | CASSAKAANTEAFF | TGTGCCAGCAGCGCAAAAGCGGCTAACACTGAAGCTTTCTTT
TRBJ2-1 | TRBV24-1 | TRBD2 | NA | CATTGAGAHNEQFF | TGTGCCACCACCGGAGCGGGAGCTCACAATGAGCAGTTCTTC
TRBJ2-1 | TRBV6-5 | TRBD1 | NA | CASSYPQGAGNEQFF | TGTGCCAGCAGTTACCCACAGGGGGCAGGCAATGAGCAGTTCTTC
TRBJ2-7 | TRBV10-3 | NA | few | CAISEAGHKLEQYF | TGTGCCATCAGTGAAGCGGGCCATAAATTAGAGCAGTACTTC
TRBJ1-1 | TRBV18 | NA | NA | CASSPMRAEAFF | TGTGCCAGCTCACCCATGAGGGCTGAAGCTTTCTTT
TRBJ2-3 | TRBV30 | TRBD1 | NA | CAWSVLWGQGEDTQYF | TGTGCCTGGAGTGTCCTCTGGGGACAGGGGGAAGATACGCAGTATTTT
TRBJ1-2 | TRBV6-4 | NA | few | CASSDGGVPSYGYTF | TGTGCCAGCAGTGACGGAGGGGTCCCCAGCTATGGCTACACCTTC
TRBJ1-6 | TRBV12-3/TRBV12-4 | NA | NA | CASSFGANSPLHF | TGTGCCAGCAGTTTTGGGGCTAATTCACCCCTCCACTTT
TRBJ2-7 | TRBV6-2/TRBV6-3 | TRBD1 | NA | CASSWGTGPSYEQYF | TGTGCCAGCAGTTGGGGGACAGGGCCTTCCTACGAGCAGTACTTC
TRBJ2-3 | TRBV5-6 | NA | NA | CASSLARYQGTSTDTQYF | TGTGCCAGCAGCTTGGCCAGATACCAGGGTACTAGCACAGATACGCAGTATTTT
TRBJ2-1 | TRBV18 | NA | NA | CASSPLAGNNEQFF | TGTGCCAGCTCACCACTGGCAGGGAACAATGAGCAGTTCTTC
TRBJ1-3 | TRBV27 | TRBD1 | few | CASRRGTGIGGNTIYF | TGTGCCAGCAGGCGCGGGACAGGGATAGGAGGAAACACCATATATTTT
TRBJ1-4 | TRBV28 | NA | NA | CASSLQATNEKLFF | TGTGCCAGCAGTTTACAGGCGACCAATGAAAAACTGTTTTTT
TRBJ1-1 | TRBV5-6 | NA | NA | CASSWPGLRNTEAFF | TGTGCCAGCAGCTGGCCGGGACTGAGAAACACTGAAGCTTTCTTT
TRBJ2-7 | TRBV28 | TRBD1 | NA | CASRIQGVSYEQYF | TGTGCCAGCAGAATACAGGGGGTTTCGTACGAGCAGTACTTC
TRBJ2-3 | TRBV4-1 | TRBD2 | NA | CASSHLPSGTSFPDTQYF | TGCGCCAGCAGCCACCTCCCCTCCGGGACTAGCTTTCCAGATACGCAGTATTTT
TRBJ2-7 | TRBV29-1 | NA | NA | CSVAQARAYEQYF | TGCAGCGTTGCTCAGGCACGAGCCTACGAGCAGTACTTC
TRBJ1-2 | TRBV19 | TRBD1 | NA | CASSISRTGRNYGYTF | TGTGCCAGTAGTATATCCCGGACAGGGCGAAACTATGGCTACACCTTC
TRBJ1-3 | TRBV7-2 | TRBD1 | NA | CASSLAGTGVGNTIYF | TGTGCCAGCAGCTTAGCTGGGACAGGGGTTGGAAACACCATATATTTT
TRBJ1-2 | TRBV11-2 | NA | NA | CASSSRQPRDYGYTF | TGTGCCAGCAGCTCAAGACAGCCCCGGGACTATGGCTACACCTTC
TRBJ2-3 | TRBV5-5 | NA | few | CASSWEGTDTQYF | TGTGCCAGCAGCTGGGAGGGCACAGATACGCAGTATTTT
TRBJ1-2 | TRBV29-1 | TRBD1 | NA | CSVGGGQGYGYTF | TGCAGCGTTGGGGGGGGACAGGGATATGGCTACACCTTC
TRBJ2-1 | TRBV4-1 | TRBD2 | NA | CASSPGLAVGEHEQFF | TGCGCCAGCAGCCCCGGACTAGCCGTTGGTGAGCATGAGCAGTTCTTC
TRBJ1-1 | TRBV5-1 | NA | NA | CASSLYQGGANTEAFF | TGCGCCAGCAGCTTGTACCAGGGAGGTGCGAACACTGAAGCTTTCTTT
TRBJ2-7 | TRBV28 | NA | once | CASSQTRLAYEQYF | TGTGCCAGCAGTCAGACTCGCTTGGCATACGAGCAGTACTTC